This is a list of T cell receptor beta chains from one sample in a study of blood T cell repertoires in COVID-19. Produced via immunoSEQ multiplex PCR; TCRdb's table is partial and in-frame only. The repertoire holds around 150,000 clones, with 80% to 90% as singletons. The sequencing input was peripheral blood. Source of these receptors: a man in his 60s with acute or convalescent COVID-19. Each CDR3 is given with its conserved first and last residue. D genes are given only for firm matches. Clone size is not always given. Where it is, it says once, few, many or a class for expanded clones.

d_call	v_call	clone_size	j_call	cdr3_length	cdr3_aa	cdr3_nt
TRBD2	TRBV27	few	TRBJ2-3	17	CASSSPLAGVLGDTQYF	TGTGCCAGCAGTTCTCCCCTAGCGGGTGTGCTGGGGGATACGCAGTATTTT
-	TRBV6-1	once	TRBJ2-7	14	CASSESGHSYEQYF	TGTGCCAGCAGTGAAAGCGGGCATTCCTACGAGCAGTACTTC
TRBD1	TRBV6-1	-	TRBJ2-4	16	CASSEVGTGAKNIQYF	TGTGCCAGCAGTGAAGTCGGGACAGGGGCCAAAAACATTCAGTACTTC
TRBD1	TRBV28	-	TRBJ1-5	15	CASHTQGSGNQPQHF	TGTGCCAGCCATACACAGGGGAGCGGCAATCAGCCCCAGCATTTT
-	TRBV7-9	-	TRBJ2-7	14	CASSSTGLAKEQYF	TGTGCCAGCAGCTCAACCGGTCTAGCTAAAGAGCAGTACTTC
TRBD2	TRBV6-5	-	TRBJ2-5	15	CASSSTASGQETQYF	TGTGCCAGCAGTTCCACCGCTAGCGGTCAAGAGACCCAGTACTTC
-	TRBV5-1	-	TRBJ2-3	17	CASSLSGAGRNADTQYF	TGCGCCAGCAGCTTGAGTGGTGCAGGGAGGAACGCAGATACGCAGTATTTT
-	TRBV5-5	-	TRBJ1-2	15	CASSLASRGWDGYTF	TGTGCCAGCAGCTTGGCAAGCAGGGGCTGGGATGGCTACACCTTC
-	TRBV28	few	TRBJ2-2	13	CASSLRTAGELFF	TGTGCCAGCAGTCTCCGTACAGCCGGGGAGCTGTTTTTT
-	TRBV5-6	few	TRBJ2-1	14	CASSFLGTSDEQFF	TGTGCCAGCAGCTTTCTAGGTACCTCCGATGAGCAGTTCTTC
TRBD2	TRBV5-1	-	TRBJ2-1	17	CASSLRLAGGSYNEQFF	TGCGCCAGCAGCTTACGACTAGCGGGTGGTTCCTACAATGAGCAGTTCTTC
TRBD2	TRBV15	-	TRBJ2-7	15	CATSRETGGRYEQYF	TGTGCCACCAGCAGAGAAACGGGGGGGCGCTACGAGCAGTACTTC
-	TRBV13	-	TRBJ2-3	14	CASRYSRGADTQYF	TGTGCCAGCAGGTACTCCCGGGGTGCAGATACGCAGTATTTT
TRBD1	TRBV18	-	TRBJ1-2	13	CASSPQDREGYTF	TGTGCCAGCTCACCGCAGGACAGGGAAGGCTACACCTTC
-	TRBV6-1	once	TRBJ2-3	15	CASSEAAGSTDTQYF	TGTGCCAGCAGTGAGGCGGCAGGGTCCACAGATACGCAGTATTTT
TRBD2	TRBV7-6	once	TRBJ2-3	16	CASSLLAGGRGDTQYF	TGTGCCAGCAGCTTACTAGCGGGAGGGCGGGGAGATACGCAGTATTTT
TRBD1	TRBV18	-	TRBJ1-2	14	CASSQGTGNGGYTF	TGTGCCAGCTCGCAGGGGACAGGGAACGGAGGCTACACCTTC
-	TRBV5-1	-	TRBJ2-3	14	CATARQVSTDTQYF	TGCGCCACCGCACGACAGGTCAGCACAGATACGCAGTATTTT
TRBD2	TRBV11-2	-	TRBJ2-1	16	CASSLGSGRLRNEQFF	TGTGCCAGCAGCTTAGGAAGCGGGAGGTTGAGGAATGAGCAGTTCTTC
TRBD2	TRBV11-2	-	TRBJ2-1	16	CASSSRTSGRWNEQFF	TGTGCCAGCAGCTCCCGGACTAGCGGGAGATGGAATGAGCAGTTCTTC
TRBD1	TRBV28	once	TRBJ2-7	15	CASSGPGQGSHEQYF	TGTGCCAGCAGCGGACCGGGACAGGGGTCCCACGAGCAGTACTTC
TRBD1	TRBV6-5	-	TRBJ2-7	14	CASSLRTGWHEQYF	TGTGCCAGCAGCTTGCGGACAGGGTGGCACGAGCAGTACTTC
-	TRBV9	-	TRBJ1-2	12	CASRPLRDGYTF	TGTGCCAGCAGGCCGCTAAGAGATGGCTACACCTTC
TRBD2	TRBV30	-	TRBJ2-1	14	CAWTGTSLGGEQFF	TGTGCCTGGACTGGGACGTCCCTCGGGGGGGAGCAGTTCTTC
-	TRBV25-1	-	TRBJ1-1	14	CASSKPGSNTEAFF	TGTGCCAGCAGTAAACCGGGGTCGAACACTGAAGCTTTCTTT
-	TRBV24-1	-	TRBJ2-1	13	CATSRDSVNEQFF	TGTGCCACCAGTAGAGACTCAGTCAATGAGCAGTTCTTC
TRBD2	TRBV19	once	TRBJ2-4	18	CASSISRGVGRAENIQYF	TGTGCCAGTAGTATTTCGAGGGGAGTCGGGAGGGCCGAAAACATTCAGTACTTC
-	TRBV7-8	-	TRBJ2-1	15	CASSRASSSYNEQFF	TGTGCCAGCAGCCGGGCTTCAAGCTCCTACAATGAGCAGTTCTTC
-	TRBV6-6	-	TRBJ2-7	13	CASTLEPSYEQYF	TGTGCCAGCACCCTAGAGCCCTCCTACGAGCAGTACTTC
-	TRBV7-3	-	TRBJ1-5	14	CASSLQQLNQPQHF	TGTGCCAGCAGCTTACAACAGCTCAATCAGCCCCAGCATTTT
-	TRBV4-2	once	TRBJ1-5	15	CASSQDWGRDQPQHF	TGTGCCAGCAGCCAAGATTGGGGGAGGGATCAGCCCCAGCATTTT
-	TRBV29-1	few	TRBJ1-4	17	CSVERVGGASTNEKLFF	TGCAGCGTTGAAAGGGTTGGAGGGGCGTCAACTAATGAAAAACTGTTTTTT
TRBD1	TRBV5-1	-	TRBJ2-5	15	CASSFGDRGVETQYF	TGCGCCAGCAGCTTTGGGGACAGGGGAGTGGAGACCCAGTACTTC
TRBD2	TRBV19	few	TRBJ2-2	14	CAVRTSGSSRELFF	TGTGCCGTTAGGACTAGCGGGAGCTCGCGGGAGCTGTTTTTT
-	TRBV7-7	once	TRBJ2-3	15	CASSLGGAEGDTQYF	TGTGCTAGCAGCTTGGGGGGAGCCGAGGGAGATACGCAGTATTTT
TRBD1	TRBV7-9	-	TRBJ2-3	14	CASSLDRGSDTQYF	TGTGCCAGCAGCTTGGACAGGGGGTCAGATACGCAGTATTTT
-	TRBV12-2	-	TRBJ1-1	17	CASRPMGVQGRDTEAFF	TGTGCAAGTCGCCCAATGGGGGTGCAGGGGAGGGACACTGAAGCTTTCTTT
-	TRBV2	-	TRBJ2-7	12	CASRVAGDEQYF	TGTGCCAGCAGGGTGGCCGGGGACGAGCAGTACTTC
-	TRBV18	once	TRBJ1-5	16	CASSPRAGISNQPQHF	TGTGCCAGCTCACCACGTGCAGGGATAAGCAATCAGCCCCAGCATTTT
-	TRBV29-1	once	TRBJ1-1	11	CSVEWVRRAFF	TGCAGCGTTGAATGGGTCAGGCGTGCTTTCTTT
-	TRBV27	-	TRBJ1-1	12	CASRGGSTEAFF	TGTGCCAGCAGGGGGGGGAGCACTGAAGCTTTCTTT